This T cell receptor (beta chain) appears in the sequencing data of a study of blood T cell repertoires in COVID-19. At the level of the study: Sample material is recorded as cDNA or gDNA derived from T cells, B-cell-depleted T cells, or PBMCs.

With 6 bases clipped from V and 5 bases from J, the junction kept 4 bases outside the gene matches. CDR1 and CDR2 (germline): MNHEY, SMNVEV (reference sequence). The CDR3 loop spans 13 amino acids. The repertoire was sequenced with immunoSEQ multiplex PCR; TCRdb's copy has only in-frame clones and lacks some. The table includes some 100,000 clones, around 84% detected once. The receptor comes from a woman between 70 and 85 years old with active or convalescent COVID-19. The genes are TRBV27 and TRBJ2-7, with TRBD1 matching 10 bases. Sequenced sample: peripheral blood. CDR3 amino acids: CASSPGTGDEQYF. In DNA, the CDR3 is TGTGCCAGCAGCCCCGGGACAGGGGACGAGCAGTACTTC.